The T cell receptor (beta chain) described here comes from a study of CD8 T cells in Susac syndrome. The V segment lost 5 bases and the J segment 3 bases; nucleotides outside the gene matches: 4. Germline CDR1 is SEHNR and CDR2 is FQNEAQ (reference sequence). This CDR3 region has 13 residues. The control group consisted of healthy donors matched for age and sex. TEMRA cells were FACS-enriched, unlike CD8+ and CD4+ T cells, which were negatively isolated. The RNA input was about 0.5 to 1 ug, and it was reverse transcribed with random hexamers. Amplification of TCR beta CDR3 spanned 54 Vbeta and 13 Jbeta via immunoSEQ multiplex PCR. TCRdb analysed the immunoSEQ multiplex PCR reads with MiXCR anew, one entry per CDR3 protein. The sample yields more than 110,000 distinct CDR3 sequences, about 93% seen once.

This chain links TRBV7-9 with TRBJ2-7, with 7 bases lining up with TRBD1. This clonotype originated in a human donor in good health. Sequencing input: CD8+ T cells from PBMCs. Here the CDR3 DNA reads TGTGCCAGCAGCGACAGGGTTAGCTACGAGCAGTACTTC. Protein sequence: CASSDRVSYEQYF.